This T cell receptor (beta chain) was captured in a study of blood T cell repertoires in COVID-19. As for the study in general: Acute and convalescent COVID-19 specimens originated in the United States, Italy and Spain.

The CDR3 runs 15 residues. V dropped 4 bases and J dropped 3; count of bases not matched to a gene: 2. Germline loops: CDR1 SGHRS, CDR2 YFSETQ. Method: immunoSEQ multiplex PCR; TCRdb's copy keeps in-frame clones and lacks some. The sample includes roughly 210,000 clones, around 90% of them seen just once. What was sequenced was peripheral blood. This chain joins TRBV5-1 and TRBJ2-3; 13 bases are a match to TRBD2. This TCR derives from a man in his 70s with acute or convalescent COVID-19. In DNA form, the CDR3 reads TGCGCCAGCAGCCCGGGACTAGCGGGAACAGATACGCAGTATTTT. It specifies CASSPGLAGTDTQYF. Complete variable domain (other parts from reference TRBV5-1 and TRBJ2-3): KAGVTQTPRYLIKTRGQQVTLSCSPISGHRSVSWYQQTPGQGLQFLFEYFSETQRNKGNFPGRFSGRQFSNSRSEMNVSTLELGDSALYLCASSPGLAGTDTQYFGPGTRLTVL.